This T cell receptor (beta chain) comes out of a study of long-term antiretroviral therapy in people with HIV. There are a few counts of this clone. It was version v3.0 of the immunoSEQ assay that was run at survey level. Clones were read by immunoSEQ multiplex PCR, and TCRdb kept only the in-frame ones, dropping some. The repertoire holds tens of thousands of clones, with 70% to 90% as singletons. From germline, CDR1 is SGHAT and CDR2 FQNNGV. V was pared by 0 bases and J by 4 bases, with 15 bases between. CDR3 length equals 16 residues. Per individual, the PBMC samples numbered at least one pre-ART and at least two post-ART. Held in samples before DNA extraction were roughly 0.95-11 million cryopreserved PBMC.

This chain connects TRBV11-2 to TRBJ1-2, with D uncertain. The TCR was taken from a man younger than 30 with HIV. Material: unsorted PBMCs, obtained approximately 3.3 years after starting antiretroviral therapy. CDR3 coding DNA: TGTGCCAGCAGCTTAGATCGGGTCAGGTCCAGCTATGGCTACACCTTC. Its translation is CASSLDRVRSSYGYTF.